A selection of T cell receptor beta chains follows, all from one sample in a study of blood T cell repertoires in COVID-19. Sequencing used immunoSEQ multiplex PCR; TCRdb keeps in-frame clones, though not all of them. This repertoire shows 300,000 to 400,000 clones, about 86% found once; its top ten account for 3.5% to 4.5%. The sample taken for sequencing was PBMCs or T cells enriched from blood (not recorded which). All receptors come from a woman aged 35 to 49 with acute COVID-19. Both conserved end residues are part of each CDR3.

j_call v_call cdr3_aa
TRBJ2-7 TRBV19 CASSMERGYEQYF
TRBJ1-4 TRBV7-9 CASSLQGLKEKLFF
TRBJ2-5 TRBV5-5 CASSPRNAGGRETQYF
TRBJ1-3 TRBV18 CASSPQWRRPVSGNTIYF
TRBJ1-4 TRBV21-1 CASSKHHGGTNEKLFF
TRBJ2-1 TRBV7-3 CASSSSSGSYNEQFF
TRBJ1-2 TRBV18 CASSPGGRGDYGYTF
TRBJ2-2 TRBV5-1 CASSHDPEGGNTGELFF
TRBJ1-6 TRBV9 CASSVTVNSGQGNSPLHF
TRBJ1-4 TRBV18 CASSPGTGPGGLFF
TRBJ1-6 TRBV5-1 CASSLVDGMGSNSPLHF
TRBJ1-2 TRBV9 CASSVGQGPIGYGYTF
TRBJ1-1 TRBV7-9 CASSQQENTEAFF
TRBJ2-7 TRBV6-2/TRBV6-3 CASSYSVRGGTSYEQYF
TRBJ1-4 TRBV6-5 CASRDSATNEKLFF
TRBJ1-1 TRBV2 CASSEQGVNTEAFF
TRBJ1-1 TRBV9 CASSVSGNTEAFF
TRBJ2-3 TRBV5-8 CASSLLSSGGTDTQYF
TRBJ1-4 TRBV7-9 CASSLGIGGSSATNEKLFF
TRBJ1-6 TRBV3-1/TRBV3-2 CASSQGGRANSPLHF
TRBJ1-2 TRBV7-2 CASSLYRGDYGYTF
TRBJ1-4 TRBV3-1/TRBV3-2 CASSQAGSEKLFF
TRBJ2-1 TRBV7-9 CASSPVYGGEGRYNEQFF
TRBJ2-3 TRBV5-4 CASSFTSGDTDTQYF
TRBJ1-1 TRBV9 CASSPRAIRGNTEAFF
TRBJ1-5 TRBV20-1 CSASGEGVLGNQPQHF
TRBJ1-2 TRBV7-2 CASREGVDYGYTF
TRBJ2-1 TRBV5-8 CASSLWAAGYNEQFF
TRBJ2-7 TRBV18 CASSTTSGSSPYEQYF
TRBJ1-4 TRBV29-1 CSVAEAPNEKLFF
TRBJ2-7 TRBV7-2 CASSEDRGFYEQYF
TRBJ1-3 TRBV6-5 CATGEGRPGNTIYF
TRBJ1-6 TRBV7-9 CASGAGRSYNSPLHF
TRBJ2-3 TRBV28 CASSLVRSTDTQYF
TRBJ2-5 TRBV5-1 CASSSGTLAGQETQYF
TRBJ1-1 TRBV7-9 CASSHWDRPEAFF
TRBJ1-5 TRBV18 CASSPFGQSPQHF
TRBJ1-2 TRBV4-2 CASSHETRRGYTF
TRBJ1-5 TRBV6-5 CASSYSTGTNQPQHF
TRBJ2-5 TRBV7-2 CASRLTGVETQYF
TRBJ2-7 TRBV6-5 CASRRASGASYEQYF
TRBJ2-3 TRBV14 CASSQDRAGGDTQYF
TRBJ1-3 TRBV6-5 CASSKDRGTGNTIYF
TRBJ1-2 TRBV19 CASSTGQGSDGYTF
TRBJ1-1 TRBV3-1/TRBV3-2 CASSLGTGEAFF
TRBJ2-3 TRBV21-1 CASSLSAKADTGAMSTDTQYF
TRBJ1-5 TRBV5-8 CASSLRQFNQPQHF
TRBJ2-7 TRBV5-1 CASSLEGSSYEQYF
TRBJ1-1 TRBV4-3 CASSQHHPHSGSMNTEAFF
TRBJ1-1 TRBV2 CASSDSGNTEAFF
TRBJ2-7 TRBV10-3 CAISGGGGRRDEQYF
TRBJ1-1 TRBV6-5 CASSETGGNTEAFF
TRBJ1-1 TRBV5-1 CASSFRQGNTEAFF
TRBJ1-5 TRBV19 CASSTSTGNQPQHF
TRBJ1-2 TRBV11-2 CASSLVSGGYGYTF
TRBJ1-1 TRBV19 CASTKGDRLTEAFF
TRBJ2-5 TRBV7-9 CASSWDRRETQYF
TRBJ1-6 TRBV12-3/TRBV12-4 CASRRQFNSPLHF